This T cell receptor beta chain was retrieved from a study of blood T cells in healthy people across ages. Then a second PCR, running about 6 to 11 cycles, was carried out with a sample-barcoded 5' primer and a J-beta primer mix. Each CDR3 protein gets one entry after TCRdb re-called the 5' RACE reads with MiXCR. The sample consists of some 1.6 million distinct CDR3 sequences, around 35% of them appearing once. The sample holds a few counts of this clonotype. CDR1 MNHEY and CDR2 SVGEGT come from the germline V gene. CDR3 length equals 17 residues. After removal of 2 bases from V and 1 base from J, the junction contained 10 bases not matched to a gene.

The rearrangement uses TRBV6-2 or TRBV6-3 and TRBJ2-7; 8 positions match TRBD2. This receptor was taken from a woman in her twenties or thirties in good health. Sequenced input: blood. CDR3 nucleotide sequence: TGTGCCAGCAGTTACGCGTCCGTGGTAGCGGGATCCTACGAGCAGTACTTC. It yields the protein CASSYASVVAGSYEQYF.